This TCR beta chain was documented in a study of T-cell reconstitution after alpha-beta-depleted transplantation in children. The library targeted TCRbeta and was prepared with unique molecular identifiers. Using its own MiXCR run on the PCR reads, TCRdb lists one record per CDR3 protein. The table records 250,000 to 300,000 distinct CDR3 sequences, 9.9% of them present only once. This clonotype came up a few times. Germline trimming cut 4 bases from V and 7 bases from J; bases unmatched to any gene: 5. Germline assignment: CDR1 LGHNA and CDR2 YNFKEQ. This CDR3 contains 15 residues. The source of this sequence is a human donor who donated a stem cell graft to a child with SCID. This specimen consisted of PBMCs from the stem cell graft donor, obtained from the stem cell graft. The V gene is TRBV4-2, the J gene TRBJ1-6, with TRBD1 matching 9 bases. In DNA, the CDR3 is TGTGCCAGCAGCCCACCAGGGACAGGGAATTCACCCCTCCACTTT. Translated: CASSPPGTGNSPLHF.